This entry concerns a single T cell receptor beta chain. Trimming cost V 8 bases and J 0 bases, with 8 bases left between them. Germline-derived CDR1 and CDR2 are GTSNPN and SVGIG (reference sequence). CDR3 size: 12 residues. Conventional CD4+ T cells were sorted from blood as CD25-low CD127-high cells. This entry belongs to a study of regulatory and conventional T cells in RAG deficiency. Produced via immunoSEQ multiplex PCR; TCRdb's table is partial and in-frame only. Of tens of thousands of clones in the sample, 90% to 97% were seen once. The sample was also reused in another study, on regulatory T cells. Turning to that study: The PCR used 52 TRBV and 13 TRBJ primers.

V and J are TRBV30 and TRBJ1-5, with a tentative D call TRBD1 (6 bases). The sample was CD25- CD4+ T cells sorted from blood. This TCR derives from a human donor in good health. The CDR3 is CAGQLSNQPQHF. The CDR3 coding sequence is TGTGCCGGACAGCTTAGCAATCAGCCCCAGCATTTT.